A single sample gave rise to the 20 T cell receptor beta chains below, sequenced in a study of OX40 agonist ivuxolimab in advanced cancers. Sequenced by immunoSEQ multiplex PCR; TCRdb stores in-frame clones only, minus some. The profile covers over 50,000 clones, with around 82% appearing a single time and about 4.6% taken by the ten largest. This specimen consisted of CD4+ or CD8+ T cells sorted from blood, obtained in a trial of the OX40 agonist ivuxolimab. The receptors stem from an adult with an advanced solid tumor such as melanoma, head and neck, liver or kidney cancer.

This clone was observed a few times. The CDR3 here is CASSLAGGGGYEQYF. The CDR3 DNA reads TGTGCCAGCAGCTTGGCGGGGGGGGGCGGCTACGAGCAGTACTTC. The chain employs TRBV5-4 and TRBJ2-7; TRBD2 matches 8 bases. In germline, CDR1 is SGHNT, CDR2 YYREEE (reference sequence). Losses at the gene ends were 0 bases for V and 3 bases for J; bases not matched to a gene: 5. This CDR3 comprises 15 residues.

The chain employs TRBV7-6 and TRBJ2-1; D is possibly TRBD2 (5 bases). Germline V gives CDR1 SGHVS, CDR2 FNYEAQ. V lost 1 base and J 5 bases, leaving 12 bases between the germline ends. The CDR3 spans 15 residues. The CDR3 DNA sequence: TGTGCCAGCAGCTTAGGGGCTAGCCTACACAATGAGCAGTTCTTC. Translating it yields CASSLGASLHNEQFF.

The genes are TRBV7-9 and TRBJ1-5; D gene uncertain. The CDR3 is made up of 14 amino acids. V was shortened by 5 bases and J by 2 bases, with 10 bases between the two germline ends. Germline loops: CDR1 SEHNR, CDR2 FQNEAQ (reference sequence). This chain's CDR3 is CASSDGPRNQPQHF. The CDR3 nucleotides read TGTGCCAGCAGCGACGGGCCTCGCAATCAGCCCCAGCATTTT.

The rearrangement joins TRBV27 to TRBJ1-2; D perhaps matches TRBD1 (6 bases). Germline V CDR1 and CDR2: MNHEY, SMNVEV (reference sequence). V was cut by 5 bases and J by 8 bases, with 12 bases left in between. CDR3 length equals 12 residues. In DNA, the CDR3 is TGTGCCAGCAGTCTACAGGGATACGGCTACACCTTC. Translated, it gives CASSLQGYGYTF.

This clone was counted a single time. The gene calls are TRBV7-9 and TRBJ2-5, with TRBD2 identical over 9 bases. The junction had 11 bases not matched to a gene; V was cut back by 5 bases and J by 1 base. From germline, CDR1 is SEHNR and CDR2 FQNEAQ (reference sequence). The CDR3 length is 17 residues. The DNA for the CDR3 is TGTGCCAGCAGCGGGCTTCTAGCGGGATGGGGCCAAGAGACCCAGTACTTC. Residues: CASSGLLAGWGQETQYF. The variable domain in full, completed from reference TRBV7-9 and TRBJ2-5, reads DTGVSQNPRHKITKRGQNVTFRCDPISEHNRLYWYRQTLGQGPEFLTYFQNEAQLEKSRLLSDRFSAERPKGSFSTLEIQRTEQGDSAMYLCASSGLLAGWGQETQYFGPGTRLLVL.

The rearrangement uses TRBV6-6 and TRBJ2-5, with D possibly TRBD2 on 5 matching bases. The germline V gene encodes CDR1 MNHNY and CDR2 SVGAGI (reference sequence). This CDR3 region has 12 residues. V gave up 7 bases and J gave up 5 bases, with 11 bases separating them. Written as DNA, the CDR3 is TGTGCCAGCACGGGATTGGGGGAGACCCAGTACTTC. Protein sequence: CASTGLGETQYF.

The chain links TRBV7-6 to TRBJ2-1; D gene ambiguous. V lost 1 base, J lost 8 bases, and 6 bases lay in between. CDR1 is SGHVS and CDR2 is FNYEAQ in the germline V gene. The CDR3 is made up of 12 amino acids. CDR3 DNA: TGTGCCAGCAGCTTAGTTATTCATGAGCAGTTCTTC. The encoded protein is CASSLVIHEQFF.

This rearrangement joins TRBV7-8 to TRBJ2-1, with a weak D call TRBD1 (5 bases). CDR3 length: 16 amino acids. Germline CDR1 SGHVS, CDR2 FQNEAQ. The V gene lost 5 bases and the J gene lost 5 bases, with 19 bases spanning the gap. In DNA form, the CDR3 reads TGTGCCAGCAGCCCTCCTCTAAGGATAGGGGACAATGAGCAGTTCTTC. Its translation is CASSPPLRIGDNEQFF.

The V gene is TRBV4-2, the J gene TRBJ2-7, with 9 bases that match TRBD2. The CDR3 totals 15 residues. Germline V gene sequence: CDR1 LGHNA, CDR2 YNFKEQ. Trimming removed 2 bases from V and 5 bases from J; junction bases left unmatched: 7. The CDR3 nucleotides are TGTGCCAGCAGCCAACTAGTAGCGGGAGCGGACGAGCAGTACTTC. Translated: CASSQLVAGADEQYF.

The chain couples TRBV5-4 to TRBJ2-5; TRBD1 aligns across 8 bases. CDR1 SGHNT and CDR2 YYREEE come from the germline V gene (reference sequence). Losses at the gene ends were 4 bases for V and 5 bases for J; bases not matched to a gene: 4. The CDR3 spans 13 residues. In DNA form, the CDR3 reads TGTGCCAGCAGCCCCAGACAGGGGGAGACCCAGTACTTC. As protein: CASSPRQGETQYF.

The chain employs TRBV7-7 and TRBJ1-4, with D possibly being TRBD1 (5 bases). Germline loops: CDR1 SSHAT, CDR2 FNYEAQ (reference sequence). Trimming left V 5 bases short and J 7 bases short, with 14 bases between. The CDR3 length is 14 residues. This CDR3 reads CASSPRAGSEKLFF. The CDR3 DNA is TGTGCCAGCAGCCCACGGGCAGGGAGTGAAAAACTGTTTTTT.

The chain is built from TRBV6-5 and TRBJ2-1; a possible D gene is TRBD2 (6 bases). This CDR3 spans 13 amino acids. Germline CDR1 is MNHEY and CDR2 is SVGAGI. The V end lost 0 bases, the J end lost 13 bases, and 13 bases lay between the germline ends. CDR3 nucleotides: TGTGCCAGCAGTTACTCGAGGGACTTCTATCAGTTCTTC. This gives the protein CASSYSRDFYQFF.

This CDR3 reads CASSTMAAGINYGYTF. As DNA, the CDR3 is TGTGCCAGTAGCACCATGGCGGCAGGGATTAACTATGGCTACACCTTC. The chain employs TRBV19 and TRBJ1-2; weak D call: TRBD1 (5 bases). Trimming left V 6 bases short and J 1 base short, with 18 bases between. The CDR3 spans 16 residues. Germline CDR1 LNHDA, CDR2 SQIVND (reference sequence).

The chain joins TRBV6-5 to TRBJ2-7, with 8 nucleotides matching TRBD1. Germline V gene sequence: CDR1 MNHEY, CDR2 SVGAGI. The CDR3 loop spans 14 amino acids. V shed 8 bases and J 0 bases; nucleotides not matched to a gene: 6. The CDR3 region has the DNA TGTGCCAGCTCCAGACAGGGGCTCTCCTACGAGCAGTACTTC. Its translation is CASSRQGLSYEQYF.

This clone turned up a few times. V usage is TRBV11-1 and J usage is TRBJ2-5; 10 bases are a match to TRBD2. The CDR3 length is 15 residues. Germline V gives CDR1 SGHAT, CDR2 FQDESV (reference sequence). V shed 8 bases, J shed 1 base, and the junction held 7 bases outside the gene matches. The CDR3 DNA reads TGTGCCAGCCAGCGAACTAGCGGGACCCAAGAGACCCAGTACTTC. Translation: CASQRTSGTQETQYF.

The chain couples TRBV7-8 to TRBJ1-5; 7 positions agree with TRBD1. Trimming removed 1 base from V and 4 bases from J; junction bases left unmatched: 16. The CDR3 has 19 residues. Germline values: CDR1 SGHVS, CDR2 FQNEAQ. The CDR3 region is CASSLVWYRGRGGNQPQHF. The DNA of the CDR3 is TGTGCCAGCAGCTTAGTGTGGTATAGGGGGCGCGGGGGGAATCAGCCCCAGCATTTT.

J is TRBJ2-7 and V is TRBV29-1, with TRBD1 matching 8 bases. V lost 7 bases and J lost 2; bases outside the gene matches: 10. This CDR3 region has 14 residues. Germline V gene lookup returns CDR1 SQVTM and CDR2 ANQGSEA. The CDR3 region is CSARTGITTYEQYF. The DNA for the CDR3 is TGCAGCGCCCGGACAGGGATCACAACCTACGAGCAGTACTTC.

This clone was detected once. The V gene is TRBV7-3, the J gene TRBJ2-2; D call uncertain. The length of the CDR3 is 17 residues. CDR1 and CDR2 (germline): SGHTA, FQGTGA. Trimming cost V 4 bases and J 6 bases, with 21 bases left between them. CDR3 in amino acids: CASSSTQVLAAAGELFF. The CDR3 DNA is TGTGCCAGCAGCTCCACCCAGGTTCTGGCGGCCGCCGGGGAGCTGTTTTTT.

This clone was observed a few times. The chain couples TRBV19 to TRBJ2-7; 7 bases match TRBD1. Germline lookup yields CDR1 LNHDA and CDR2 SQIVND (reference sequence). The CDR3 runs 15 residues. Unmatched junction bases numbered 9, after V lost 7 bases and J lost 0 bases. CDR3 sequence (DNA): TGTGCCAGTACCTATGGCAGGGACAGCTCCTACGAGCAGTACTTC. It codes for CASTYGRDSSYEQYF.

The rearrangement links TRBV27 to TRBJ1-5; 8 bases match TRBD1. The germline V gene encodes CDR1 MNHEY and CDR2 SMNVEV (reference sequence). V was clipped by 0 bases and J by 5 bases; unmatched bases: 6. This CDR3 is built from 16 residues. CDR3 sequence: CASSLSVAGGDQPQHF. The DNA of the CDR3 is TGTGCCAGCAGTTTATCGGTGGCAGGGGGCGATCAGCCCCAGCATTTT.